Described below is a single TCR beta chain sequence and its context. The record originates from a study of cytomegalovirus exposure and HLA in healthy donors. Use of 60 Vbeta and 13 Jbeta primers characterized the PCR. Produced via immunoSEQ multiplex PCR; TCRdb's table is partial and in-frame only. The table shows around 93,000 clones, with under 85% occurring only once. Germline loops: CDR1 KGHSY, CDR2 FQNENV. The CDR3 spans 15 residues. With 2 bases clipped from V and 11 bases from J, the junction kept 11 bases outside the gene matches. The source material was PBMCs. The TCR comes from a woman aged 40 to 49 in good health and CMV-seronegative. V and J are TRBV16 and TRBJ1-4; 7 nucleotides align to TRBD1. The DNA of the CDR3 is TGTGCCAGCAGCCAAGGGGACAGTATAATGAGGAAACTGTTTTTT. It translates to CASSQGDSIMRKLFF.